The 23 T cell receptor beta chains given below trace back to one sample, sequenced in a study of T-cell memory formation after mild COVID-19. One entry per CDR3 protein, called by TCRdb with MiXCR from the 5' RACE reads. Of some 300,000 distinct CDR3 sequences listed, less than 25% were seen once; the top ten hold over 20%. Sequenced material: PBMCs or a T cell subset sorted from them (not recorded which). These receptors were obtained from a man younger than 30 who had mild COVID-19 (a few samples of this study predate the infection). Cell type and time point are not known.

This clonotype was seen more than once but under ten times. The DNA for the CDR3 is TGTGCCAGCAGCCTCCAGGGGGGGACTAACTATGGCTACACCTTC. It codes for CASSLQGGTNYGYTF. The rearrangement links TRBV7-2 to TRBJ1-2; 7 bases fit TRBD1. V lost 5 bases to trimming and J lost 0 bases; unmatched junction nucleotides: 6. The germline V gene encodes CDR1 SGHTA and CDR2 FQGNSA. The CDR3 contains 15 residues.

This clonotype has ten or more counts. The chain couples TRBV20-1 to TRBJ2-7, with D tentatively TRBD1 (6 bases). The CDR3 runs to 13 residues. Per the germline V gene, CDR1 is DFQATT and CDR2 is SNEGSKA (reference sequence). V dropped 3 bases and J dropped 1 base, with 10 bases sitting between them. The CDR3 loop is CSASTGNSYEQYF. The CDR3 DNA reads TGCAGTGCTAGCACAGGGAATTCCTACGAGCAGTACTTC.

J is TRBJ2-6 and V is TRBV27; no clear D gene. This CDR3 has 16 amino acids. The V and J ends lost 0 bases and 0 bases respectively, with 6 bases between them. Germline CDR1 and CDR2: MNHEY and SMNVEV (reference sequence). CDR3 region: CASSLSGISGANVLTF. CDR3 nucleotides: TGTGCCAGCAGTTTATCAGGGATCTCTGGGGCCAACGTCCTGACTTTC. The complete variable domain, with remaining parts taken from reference TRBV27 and TRBJ2-6, reads EAQVTQNPRYLITVTGKKLTVTCSQNMNHEYMSWYRQDPGLGLRQIYYSMNVEVTDKGDVPEGYKVSRKEKRNFPLILESPSPNQTSLYFCASSLSGISGANVLTFGAGSRLTVL.

This clonotype occurred a few times. The rearrangement joins TRBV3-1 to TRBJ2-7; the match to TRBD1 covers 10 bases. Germline V gene lookup returns CDR1 LGHDT and CDR2 YNNKEL (reference sequence). The V gene end was trimmed by 4 bases and the J gene end by 7 bases; junction bases not matched to a gene: 7. The CDR3 extends over 14 amino acids. The CDR3 reads CASSPGTGAGEQYV. CDR3 coding DNA: TGTGCCAGCAGCCCCGGGACAGGGGCCGGAGAGCAGTACGTC.

The chain couples TRBV7-6 to TRBJ1-2, with a possible D match to TRBD1 (5 bases). Germline V lookup: CDR1 SGHVS, CDR2 FNYEAQ. This CDR3 comprises 16 residues. V lost 3 bases, J lost 5 bases, and 19 bases lay in between. In DNA, the CDR3 is TGTGCCAGCAGCTTTGAAGGGGCGATGTATTATTATGGCTACACCTTC. It yields the protein CASSFEGAMYYYGYTF. Full variable domain (rest looked up from reference TRBV7-6 and TRBJ1-2): GAGVSQSPRYKVTKRGQDVALRCDPISGHVSLYWYRQALGQGPEFLTYFNYEAQQDKSGLPNDRFSAERPEGSISTLTIQRTEQRDSAMYRCASSFEGAMYYYGYTFGSGTRLTVV.

The rearrangement joins TRBV14 to TRBJ2-1, with 10 bases matching TRBD2. Per germline, CDR1 SGHDN and CDR2 FVKESK. With 4 bases clipped from V and 6 bases from J, the junction kept 9 bases outside the gene matches. The CDR3 is made up of 16 amino acids. CDR3 nucleotide sequence: TGTGCCAGCAGCCTTAGGGTCGCTAGCGGGGGCAATGAGCAGTTCTTC. Protein: CASSLRVASGGNEQFF.

There are a few counts of this clonotype. The rearrangement links TRBV7-9 to TRBJ2-7; 9 bases are shared with TRBD1. With V trimmed by 5 bases and J by 0 bases, 2 bases remained unmatched. This CDR3 region has 14 residues. Germline V lookup: CDR1 SEHNR, CDR2 FQNEAQ (reference sequence). CDR3 DNA: TGTGCCAGCAGCATACAGGGGGCCTCCTACGAGCAGTACTTC. Amino acid sequence: CASSIQGASYEQYF.

A few counts support this clonotype. The chain uses TRBV12-3 or TRBV12-4 and TRBJ2-1, with 7 bases fitting TRBD1. The CDR3 contains 13 residues. Trimming took 4 bases from V and 8 from J; bases not matched to a gene: 5. Here the CDR3 reads CASSSYRGHEQFF. CDR3 in DNA: TGTGCCAGCAGTTCGTACAGGGGTCATGAGCAGTTCTTC.

J is TRBJ1-2 and V is TRBV15, with no clear D. The CDR3 extends over 15 amino acids. V shed 4 bases and J shed 3 bases, with 15 bases lying between them. CDR1 and CDR2 (germline): LNHNV, YYDKDF (reference sequence). The CDR3 DNA reads TGTGCCACCAGCATAGGTCTGCCTACGTACTATGGCTACACCTTC. Residues: CATSIGLPTYYGYTF.

CDR3 in amino acids: CASSLGHGAQETQYF. CDR3 in DNA: TGTGCCAGCAGCTTAGGACACGGGGCCCAAGAGACCCAGTACTTC. This chain joins TRBV7-9 and TRBJ2-5, with D possibly called TRBD1 or TRBD2 (5 bases each). CDR1 is SEHNR, CDR2 FQNEAQ, per germline (reference sequence). The CDR3 extends over 15 amino acids. V was trimmed by 1 base and J by 1 base, leaving 10 bases between them.

This clonotype was seen only a few times. This chain connects TRBV4-1 to TRBJ2-1, with TRBD1 matching 7 bases. CDR3 length: 14 residues. The germline V gene encodes CDR1 MGHRA and CDR2 YSYEKL. Losses at the gene ends were 2 bases for V and 6 bases for J; bases not matched to a gene: 4. In DNA form, the CDR3 reads TGCGCCAGCAGCCAACCCGACAGGGTCAATGAGCAGTTCTTC. This translates into CASSQPDRVNEQFF.

This clonotype was seen repeatedly, ten times or more. The rearrangement joins TRBV5-1 to TRBJ2-2, with 7 bases aligning to TRBD1. Germline trimming cut 5 bases from V and 5 bases from J; bases unmatched to any gene: 3. The CDR3 has 13 residues. Germline assignment: CDR1 SGHRS and CDR2 YFSETQ. The CDR3: CASRATGTGELFF. The CDR3, as DNA: TGCGCCAGCAGGGCGACAGGGACCGGGGAGCTGTTTTTT.

In this sample, this clonotype turned up a few times. The V and J genes are TRBV7-8 and TRBJ1-1, with 9 bases identical to TRBD1. With 5 bases clipped from V and 7 bases from J, the junction kept 14 bases outside the gene matches. This CDR3 is built from 16 residues. The germline V gene encodes CDR1 SGHVS and CDR2 FQNEAQ. For the CDR3, the DNA is TGTGCCAGCAGCCAAGCCGGGACAGGGTTCGTAAGTGAAGCTTTCTTT. Its translation: CASSQAGTGFVSEAFF.

This CDR3 is CASSRLAGGDEQFF. The CDR3 coding sequence is TGTGCCAGCAGTCGACTAGCGGGGGGCGATGAGCAGTTCTTC. The V gene is TRBV6-6, the J gene TRBJ2-1, with 13 bases fitting TRBD2. Unmatched junction bases numbered 3, after V lost 5 bases and J lost 8 bases. This CDR3 has 14 residues. The germline CDR1 and CDR2 sequences are MNHNY and SVGAGI (reference sequence).

The chain recombines TRBV9 with TRBJ2-3; 9 positions agree with TRBD2. The CDR3 contains 16 residues. J gave up 2 bases and V 4 bases, and 8 bases lay outside the gene matches. Germline V lookup: CDR1 SGDLS, CDR2 YYNGEE. This CDR3 reads CASSPPSGVFTDTQYF. CDR3 coding DNA: TGTGCCAGCAGCCCACCTAGCGGGGTCTTCACAGATACGCAGTATTTT.

This clonotype turned up a few times. The chain carries TRBV5-1 and TRBJ2-5; D gene unclear. This CDR3 has 13 amino acids. V lost 4 bases and J lost 5, with 12 bases in between. Germline CDR1 is SGHRS and CDR2 is YFSETQ. The CDR3 reads CASSPAPWETQYF. CDR3 bases: TGCGCCAGCAGCCCGGCACCCTGGGAGACCCAGTACTTC. Full variable domain (outside the CDR3, taken from reference TRBV5-1 and TRBJ2-5): KAGVTQTPRYLIKTRGQQVTLSCSPISGHRSVSWYQQTPGQGLQFLFEYFSETQRNKGNFPGRFSGRQFSNSRSEMNVSTLELGDSALYLCASSPAPWETQYFGPGTRLLVL.

This clonotype was picked up a small number of times. The chain uses TRBV20-1 and TRBJ1-2, with TRBD1 matching 9 bases. J was trimmed by 5 bases and V by 2 bases; bases with no gene match: 6. The CDR3 spans 14 residues. Germline loops: CDR1 DFQATT, CDR2 SNEGSKA (reference sequence). As DNA, the CDR3 is TGCAGTGCTAGAAAAGACAGGGGGGTTTATGGCTACACCTTC. Translation: CSARKDRGVYGYTF.

This chain uses TRBV7-2 with TRBJ1-1; the match to TRBD1 covers 7 bases. The CDR3 has 14 amino acids. The junction had 7 bases not matched to a gene; V was cut back by 4 bases and J by 5 bases. The germline V gene has CDR1 SGHTA and CDR2 FQGNSA. This CDR3 is CASSSYRGETEAFF. DNA for the CDR3: TGTGCCAGCAGCTCCTACAGGGGCGAGACTGAAGCTTTCTTT.

The V gene is TRBV18, the J gene TRBJ1-6; D ambiguous. The CDR3 has 14 residues. Germline loops: CDR1 KGHSH, CDR2 LQKENI. V lost 8 bases and J 6 bases, leaving 14 bases between the germline ends. The CDR3 is CASLTDSRNSPLHF. The CDR3 DNA sequence: TGTGCCAGCCTCACGGATTCACGTAATTCACCCCTCCACTTT.

The V gene is TRBV18, the J gene TRBJ1-4; D remains ambiguous. The CDR3 spans 13 residues. The V gene lost 2 bases and the J gene lost 8 bases, with 9 bases spanning the gap. Germline V lookup: CDR1 KGHSH, CDR2 LQKENI. The CDR3 nucleotides read TGTGCCAGCTCACCATCCCTTGCGGAAAAACTGTTTTTT. Its protein product is CASSPSLAEKLFF.

The V call is TRBV10-3, the J call TRBJ2-3, with D perhaps matching TRBD1 or TRBD2 (6 bases each). This CDR3 contains 15 residues. Germline loops: CDR1 ENHRY, CDR2 SYGVKD. The V gene lost 8 bases and the J gene lost 0 bases, with 15 bases spanning the gap. This CDR3 is CAIGPWGASTDTQYF. The CDR3 DNA is TGTGCCATCGGTCCGTGGGGGGCTAGCACAGATACGCAGTATTTT.

This chain connects TRBV7-9 to TRBJ2-7; maybe TRBD2 (6 bases). Germline assignment: CDR1 SEHNR and CDR2 FQNEAQ (reference sequence). V was shortened by 5 bases and J by 4 bases, with 15 bases between the two germline ends. The CDR3 spans 14 residues. For the CDR3, the DNA is TGTGCCAGCAGCGCGGGACTGGGAGAGTACGAGCAGTACTTC. It specifies CASSAGLGEYEQYF.

Concerning this clonotype itself: One end of the junction is discordant with germline, which a read error may explain. The V and J genes are TRBV4-3 and TRBJ2-5, with D possibly called TRBD1 or TRBD2 (6 bases each). CDR3 length equals 12 residues. Germline CDR1 and CDR2: LGHNA and YSLEER. CDR3 nucleotide sequence: TGCGCCAGCAGCCAAGATGGGGGGACACCTGACTTC. This encodes CASSQDGGTPDF.